The 2 T cell receptor beta chains below all came from one sample that was sequenced in a study of T cells in Graves' hyperthyroidism and ophthalmopathy (dated by TCRdb to the late 2010s). Receptor libraries were prepared by multiplex PCR. Instrument on record: Illumina HiSeq 2000. Amplification of TCR beta CDR3 regions was carried out from RNA transcripts. For the first round of RT-PCR on the TCR CDR3, the HTBI primer set was used together with the Qiagen OneStep RT-PCR kit. TCRdb reran the public reads through fastp at Q25 and MiXCR, keeping productive beta chains. Each CDR3 protein appears once, grouped with its most common genes and DNA. In this sample the table shows about 640,000 distinct CDR3 sequences, 20% of which occur a single time. The ten largest clones take up about 35% of the sample. Sequencing was done on a sample of blood. The receptors come from a man under 40 with Graves' ophthalmopathy.

On this clonotype: Its ends do not fully match the called genes, so a read error is possible. This rearrangement joins TRBV6-2 or TRBV6-3 to TRBJ2-1, with 7 nucleotides matching TRBD1. Germline CDR1 MNHEY, CDR2 SVGEGT. This CDR3 spans 14 amino acids. The CDR3 protein is CASSVTGSYNEQSF. CDR3 DNA: TGTGCCAGCAGTGTGACAGGGTCCTACAATGAGCAGTCCTTC.

In its sample, this clonotype was seen many times. The J gene is TRBJ1-1, the V gene TRBV11-2; D gene ambiguous. This CDR3 is 12 amino acids long. The germline V gene encodes CDR1 SGHAT and CDR2 FQNNGV. V was clipped by 6 bases and J by 8 bases, with 13 bases between them. The CDR3 protein is CASRTLGLEAFF. In DNA, the CDR3 is TGTGCCAGCAGAACCTTAGGGCTAGAAGCTTTCTTT. Drawing the rest from reference TRBV11-2 and TRBJ1-1, the complete variable domain is EAGVAQSPRYKIIEKRQSVAFWCNPISGHATLYWYQQILGQGPKLLIQFQNNGVVDDSQLPKDRFSAERLKGVDSTLKIQPAKLEDSAVYLCASRTLGLEAFFGQGTRLTVV.